This TCR beta chain appears in the sequencing data of a study of T-cell memory formation after mild COVID-19. Points from the study as a whole: Day 37-peaking second-wave clones had unconfirmed SARS-CoV-2 specificity. Researchers found some responding clones in pre-infection memory, a sign that cross-reactive memory joined. Among CD4+ contracting clones, most were CM and EM, and CD8+ ones EMRA.

Comments on this clonotype: Its antigen is undetermined.

Trimming cost V 5 bases and J 0 bases, with 13 bases left between them. The CDR3 totals 15 residues. Per the germline V gene, CDR1 is MNHEY and CDR2 is SMNVEV (reference sequence). The 5'RACE method, run with constant-segment primers, produced TCR alpha and TCR beta cDNA libraries (carrying sample barcodes and UMIs). TCRdb called the 5' RACE reads again in MiXCR, with one record for every CDR3 protein. This table has hundreds of thousands of distinct CDR3 sequences, approximately 23% appearing once. The origin of this receptor is an adult woman who had mild COVID-19 (a few samples of this study predate the infection). Cell type and time point are not known. Sequenced material: PBMCs or a T cell subset sorted from them (not recorded which). The genes are TRBV27 and TRBJ1-2, with a possible D match to TRBD1 (6 bases). The CDR3 nucleotides read TGTGCCAGCAGTCCTTCAGGGGCCCCTAACTATGGCTACACCTTC. Translated: CASSPSGAPNYGYTF.